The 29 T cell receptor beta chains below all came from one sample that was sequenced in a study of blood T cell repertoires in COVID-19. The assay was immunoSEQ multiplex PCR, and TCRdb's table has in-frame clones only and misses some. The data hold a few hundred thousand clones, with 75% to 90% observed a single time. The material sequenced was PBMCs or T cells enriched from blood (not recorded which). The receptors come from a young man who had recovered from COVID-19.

Here the CDR3 reads CASSGVRGWRGTEAFF. CDR3 coding DNA: TGTGCCAGCAGTGGGGTCAGGGGGTGGCGTGGCACTGAAGCTTTCTTT. V and J are TRBV6-1 and TRBJ1-1; the match to TRBD1 covers 7 bases. The junction had 12 bases not matched to a gene; V was cut back by 4 bases and J by 4 bases. The CDR3 totals 16 residues. Germline CDR1 MNHNS, CDR2 SASEGT.

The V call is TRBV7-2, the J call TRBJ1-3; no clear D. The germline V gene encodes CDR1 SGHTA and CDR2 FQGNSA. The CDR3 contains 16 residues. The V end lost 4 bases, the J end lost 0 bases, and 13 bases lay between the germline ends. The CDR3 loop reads CASSSALGISGNTIYF. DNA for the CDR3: TGTGCCAGCAGCTCAGCCCTCGGGATCTCTGGAAACACCATATATTTT.

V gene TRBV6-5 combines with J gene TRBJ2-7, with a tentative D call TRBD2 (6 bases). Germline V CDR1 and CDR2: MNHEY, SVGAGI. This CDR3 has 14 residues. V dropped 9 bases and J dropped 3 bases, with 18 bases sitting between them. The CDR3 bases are TGTGCCAGGGGGATCGGGACTCTGTACTACGAGCAGTACTTC. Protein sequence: CARGIGTLYYEQYF.

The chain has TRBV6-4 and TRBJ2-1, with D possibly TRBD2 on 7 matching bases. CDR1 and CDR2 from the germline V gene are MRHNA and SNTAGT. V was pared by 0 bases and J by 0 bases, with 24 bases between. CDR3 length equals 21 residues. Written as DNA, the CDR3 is TGTGCCAGCAGTGACTCGTACTCTTTTTGGGGGGGCTCACGCTCCTACAATGAGCAGTTCTTC. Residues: CASSDSYSFWGGSRSYNEQFF.

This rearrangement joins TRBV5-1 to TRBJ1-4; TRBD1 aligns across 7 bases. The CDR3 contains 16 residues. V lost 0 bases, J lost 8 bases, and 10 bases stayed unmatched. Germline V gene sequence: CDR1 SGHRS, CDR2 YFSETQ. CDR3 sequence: CASSLDSKGAEEKLFF. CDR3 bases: TGCGCCAGCAGCTTGGATAGTAAGGGGGCCGAAGAAAAACTGTTTTTT.

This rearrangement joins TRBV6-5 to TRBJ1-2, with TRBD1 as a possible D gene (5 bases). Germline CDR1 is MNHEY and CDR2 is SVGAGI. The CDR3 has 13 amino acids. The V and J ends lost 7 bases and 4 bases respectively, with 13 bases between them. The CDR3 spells CASTPEGSYGYTF. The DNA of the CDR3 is TGTGCCAGCACTCCGGAGGGGAGCTATGGCTACACCTTC.

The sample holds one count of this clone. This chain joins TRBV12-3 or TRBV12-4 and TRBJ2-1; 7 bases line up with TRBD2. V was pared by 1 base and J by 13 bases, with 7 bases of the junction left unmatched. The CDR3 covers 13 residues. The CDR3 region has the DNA TGTGCCAGCAGTTTAGTCGGGACTACGATTCAGTTCTTC. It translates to CASSLVGTTIQFF.

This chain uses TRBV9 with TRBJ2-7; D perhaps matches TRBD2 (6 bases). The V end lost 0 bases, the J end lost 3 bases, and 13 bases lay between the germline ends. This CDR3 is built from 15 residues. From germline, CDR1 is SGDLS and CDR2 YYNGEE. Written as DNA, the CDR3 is TGTGCCAGCAGCGTAGGCCCGGAGGGGCTCTACGAGCAGTACTTC. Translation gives CASSVGPEGLYEQYF.

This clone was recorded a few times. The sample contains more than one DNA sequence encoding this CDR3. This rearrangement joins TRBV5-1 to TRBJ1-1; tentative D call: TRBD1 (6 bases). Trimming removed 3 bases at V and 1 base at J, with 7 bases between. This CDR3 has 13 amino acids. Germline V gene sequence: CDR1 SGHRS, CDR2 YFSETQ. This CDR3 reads CASSSQGNTEAFF. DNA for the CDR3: TGCGCCAGCAGCTCACAGGGGAACACTGAAGCTTTCTTT.

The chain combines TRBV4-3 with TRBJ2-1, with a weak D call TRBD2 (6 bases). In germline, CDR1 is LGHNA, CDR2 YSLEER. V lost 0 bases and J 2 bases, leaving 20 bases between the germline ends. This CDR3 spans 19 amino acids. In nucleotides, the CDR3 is TGCGCCAGCAGCCAAGATTTACCCCAGGTCGGGAGCCCCTACAATGAGCAGTTCTTC. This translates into CASSQDLPQVGSPYNEQFF.

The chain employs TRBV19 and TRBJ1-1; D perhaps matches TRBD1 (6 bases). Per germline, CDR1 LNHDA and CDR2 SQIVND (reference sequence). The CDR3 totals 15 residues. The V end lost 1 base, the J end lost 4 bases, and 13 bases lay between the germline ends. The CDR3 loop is CASSIGGGKVTEAFF. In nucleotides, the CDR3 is TGTGCCAGTAGTATAGGAGGGGGTAAGGTCACTGAAGCTTTCTTT.

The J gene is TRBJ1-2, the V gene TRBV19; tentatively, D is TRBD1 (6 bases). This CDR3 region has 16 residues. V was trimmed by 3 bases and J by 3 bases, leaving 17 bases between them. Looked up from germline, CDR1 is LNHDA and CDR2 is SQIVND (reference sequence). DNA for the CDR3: TGTGCCAGTAGTATCAGGGGCCCTCTTGCCCACTATGGCTACACCTTC. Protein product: CASSIRGPLAHYGYTF.

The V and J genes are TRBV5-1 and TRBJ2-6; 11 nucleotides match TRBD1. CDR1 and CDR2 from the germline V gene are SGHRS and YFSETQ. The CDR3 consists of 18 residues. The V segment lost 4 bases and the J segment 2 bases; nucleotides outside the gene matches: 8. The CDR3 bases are TGCGCCAGCAGCGAGACCTGGACAGGGGGCGCTGGGGCCAACGTCCTGACTTTC. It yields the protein CASSETWTGGAGANVLTF.

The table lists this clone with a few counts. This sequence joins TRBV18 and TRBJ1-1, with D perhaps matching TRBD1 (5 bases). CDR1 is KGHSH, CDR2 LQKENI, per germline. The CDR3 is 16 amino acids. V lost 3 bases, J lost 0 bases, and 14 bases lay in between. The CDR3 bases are TGTGCCAGCTCACCGATGGAGGGGAGAGTGAACACTGAAGCTTTCTTT. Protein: CASSPMEGRVNTEAFF.

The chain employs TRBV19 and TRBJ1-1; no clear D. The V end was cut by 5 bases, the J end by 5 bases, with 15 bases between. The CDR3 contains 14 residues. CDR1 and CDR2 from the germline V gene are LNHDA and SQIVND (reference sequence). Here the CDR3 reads CASSPREARTEAFF. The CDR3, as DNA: TGTGCCAGTAGTCCAAGGGAGGCTAGGACTGAAGCTTTCTTT.

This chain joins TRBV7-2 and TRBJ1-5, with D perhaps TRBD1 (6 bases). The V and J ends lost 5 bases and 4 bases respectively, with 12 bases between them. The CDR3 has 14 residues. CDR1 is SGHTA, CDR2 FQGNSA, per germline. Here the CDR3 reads CASSITGINQPQHF. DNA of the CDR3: TGTGCCAGCAGCATTACAGGGATTAATCAGCCCCAGCATTTT.

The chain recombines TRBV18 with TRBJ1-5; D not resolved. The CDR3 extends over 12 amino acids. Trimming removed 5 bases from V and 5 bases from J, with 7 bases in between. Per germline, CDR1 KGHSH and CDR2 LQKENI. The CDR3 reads CASSLSDQPQHF. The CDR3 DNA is TGTGCCAGCTCATTGTCGGATCAGCCCCAGCATTTT.

CDR3 bases: TGTGCCAGCGGAATTAGCGGGAGCTCCTACAATGAGCAGTTCTTC. Its protein product is CASGISGSSYNEQFF. The chain has TRBV3-1 (or the pseudogene TRBV3-2) and TRBJ2-1; TRBD2 matches at 9 bases. After removal of 8 bases from V and 0 bases from J, the junction contained 5 bases not matched to a gene. The germline gives CDR1 LGHDT, CDR2 YNNKEL (reference sequence). The CDR3 has 15 amino acids.

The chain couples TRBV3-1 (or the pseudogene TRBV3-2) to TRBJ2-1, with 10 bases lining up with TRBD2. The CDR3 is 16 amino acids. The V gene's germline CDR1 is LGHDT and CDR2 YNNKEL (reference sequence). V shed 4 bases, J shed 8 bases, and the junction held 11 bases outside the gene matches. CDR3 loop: CASSLSRASGGHEQFF. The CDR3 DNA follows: TGTGCCAGCAGCCTAAGTAGGGCTAGCGGGGGTCATGAGCAGTTCTTC.

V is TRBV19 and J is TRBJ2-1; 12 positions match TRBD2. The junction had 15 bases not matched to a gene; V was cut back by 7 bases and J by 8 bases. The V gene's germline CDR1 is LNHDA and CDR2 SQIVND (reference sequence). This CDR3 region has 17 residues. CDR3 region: CASNLGLASGRADEQFF. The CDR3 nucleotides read TGTGCCAGTAACCTGGGCCTCGCTAGCGGGAGGGCCGATGAGCAGTTCTTC.

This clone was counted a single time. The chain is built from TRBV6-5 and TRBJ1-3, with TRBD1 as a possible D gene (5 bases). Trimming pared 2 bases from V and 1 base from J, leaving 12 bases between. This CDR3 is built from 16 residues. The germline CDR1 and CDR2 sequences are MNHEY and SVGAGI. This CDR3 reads CASSYAGPGSGNTIYF. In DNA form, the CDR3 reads TGTGCCAGCAGTTACGCGGGGCCCGGATCTGGAAACACCATATATTTT.

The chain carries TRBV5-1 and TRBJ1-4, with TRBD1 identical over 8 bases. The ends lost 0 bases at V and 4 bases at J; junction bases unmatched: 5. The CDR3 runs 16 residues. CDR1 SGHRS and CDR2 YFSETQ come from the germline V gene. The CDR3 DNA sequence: TGCGCCAGCAGCTTGGGGGACAGGCTTATTAATGAAAAACTGTTTTTT. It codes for CASSLGDRLINEKLFF.

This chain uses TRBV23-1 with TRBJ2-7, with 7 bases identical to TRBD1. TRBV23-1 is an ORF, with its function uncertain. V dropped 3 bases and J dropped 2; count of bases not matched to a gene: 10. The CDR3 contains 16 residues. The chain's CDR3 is CASSQSDRVFTYEQYF. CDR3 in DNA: TGCGCCAGCAGTCAGTCAGACAGGGTCTTTACCTACGAGCAGTACTTC.

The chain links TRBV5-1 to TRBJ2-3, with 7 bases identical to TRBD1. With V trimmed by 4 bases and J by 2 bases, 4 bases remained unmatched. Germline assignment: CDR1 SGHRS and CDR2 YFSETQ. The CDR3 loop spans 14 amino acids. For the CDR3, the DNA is TGCGCCAGCAGCCGGGACAGACCCACAGATACGCAGTATTTT. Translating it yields CASSRDRPTDTQYF.

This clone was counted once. CDR3 protein: CASSSTGLWGYTF. CDR3 coding DNA: TGTGCCAGCAGTTCGACAGGGCTATGGGGCTACACCTTC. The chain combines TRBV2 with TRBJ1-2; 7 bases align to TRBD1. J gave up 8 bases and V 5 bases, and 8 bases lay outside the gene matches. CDR1 is SNHLY and CDR2 is FYNNEI in the germline V gene. There are 13 residues in the CDR3.

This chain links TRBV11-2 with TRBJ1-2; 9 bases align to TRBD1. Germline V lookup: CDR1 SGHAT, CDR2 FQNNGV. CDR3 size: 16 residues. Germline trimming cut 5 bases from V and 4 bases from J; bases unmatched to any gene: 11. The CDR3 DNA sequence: TGTGCCAGCAGCCCTAGCCCCTTACAGGGGGCCTATGGCTACACCTTC. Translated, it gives CASSPSPLQGAYGYTF.

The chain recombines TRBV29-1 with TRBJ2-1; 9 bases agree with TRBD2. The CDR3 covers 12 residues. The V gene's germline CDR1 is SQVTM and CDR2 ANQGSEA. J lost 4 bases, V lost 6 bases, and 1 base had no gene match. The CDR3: CSVREGYNEQFF. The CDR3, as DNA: TGCAGCGTGCGGGAGGGGTACAATGAGCAGTTCTTC.

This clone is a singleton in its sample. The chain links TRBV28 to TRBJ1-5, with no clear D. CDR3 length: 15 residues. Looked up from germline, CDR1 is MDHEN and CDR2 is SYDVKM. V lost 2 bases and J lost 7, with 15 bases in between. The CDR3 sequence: CASSLKFWAPQPQHF. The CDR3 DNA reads TGTGCCAGCAGTTTAAAGTTTTGGGCACCCCAGCCCCAGCATTTT.

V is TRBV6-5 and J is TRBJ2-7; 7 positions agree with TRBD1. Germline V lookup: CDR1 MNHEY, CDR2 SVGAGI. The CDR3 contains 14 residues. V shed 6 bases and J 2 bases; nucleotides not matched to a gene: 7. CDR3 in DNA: TGTGCCAGCAGGAAGACAGGGCGGCCCTACGAGCAGTACTTC. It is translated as CASRKTGRPYEQYF.